The T cell receptor (beta chain) described here comes from a study of T cells and Merkel cell carcinoma outcomes. The germline V gene encodes CDR1 SGHTA and CDR2 FQGTGA. The V and J ends lost 4 bases and 3 bases, in that order; junction bases with no gene match: 2. The CDR3 has 13 amino acids. Data came from immunoSEQ multiplex PCR; TCRdb stores just in-frame clones and leaves some out. The table records some 19,000 clones, around 79% of them present only once. This clone was recorded a few times. The V call is TRBV7-3, the J call TRBJ2-7, with 8 bases matching TRBD2. The sequencing sample was made of tumor tissue from Merkel cell carcinoma. This sequence was found in a human donor with Merkel cell carcinoma. The CDR3 loop is CASSSSGSYEQYF. In DNA, the CDR3 is TGTGCCAGCAGCTCAAGCGGGAGCTACGAGCAGTACTTC.